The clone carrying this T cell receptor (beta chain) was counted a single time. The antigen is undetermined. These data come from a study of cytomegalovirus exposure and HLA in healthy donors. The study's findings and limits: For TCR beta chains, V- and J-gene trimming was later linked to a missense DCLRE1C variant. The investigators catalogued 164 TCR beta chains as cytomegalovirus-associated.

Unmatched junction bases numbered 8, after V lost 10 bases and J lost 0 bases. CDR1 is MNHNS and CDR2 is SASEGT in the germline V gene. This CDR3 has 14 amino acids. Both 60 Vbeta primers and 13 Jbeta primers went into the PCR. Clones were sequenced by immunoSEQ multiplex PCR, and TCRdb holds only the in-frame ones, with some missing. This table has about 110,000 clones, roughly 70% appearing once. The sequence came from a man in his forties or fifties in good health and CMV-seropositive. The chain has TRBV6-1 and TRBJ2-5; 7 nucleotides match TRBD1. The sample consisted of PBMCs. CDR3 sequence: CATDTGTDQETQYF. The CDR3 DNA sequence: TGTGCCACAGACACCGGGACAGACCAAGAGACCCAGTACTTC.